This T cell receptor (beta chain) is from a study of early T cells in non-severe SARS-CoV-2 infection. TCRdb fed the 5' RACE reads into MiXCR, producing one record per CDR3 protein. The top ten clones hold approximately 2.6% of a sample with tens of thousands of distinct CDR3 sequences, roughly 12% of them seen once. This CDR3 has 13 residues. Germline V gene data show CDR1 as DFQATT and CDR2 as SNEGSKA (reference sequence). V lost 5 bases to trimming and J lost 3 bases, with 11 bases between them. The chain joins TRBV20-1 to TRBJ2-1; D might be TRBD2 (6 bases). Sequenced material: whole blood. This TCR came from an adult who was a healthcare worker with PCR-confirmed SARS-CoV-2 infection or an uninfected control (not recorded which). The CDR3 region has the DNA TGCAGTGCTCCGGGACTTGACTACAATGAGCAGTTCTTC. This gives the protein CSAPGLDYNEQFF.